This passage covers 25 T cell receptor beta chains from one sample sequenced in a study of shared clonotypes between healthy human individuals. Produced via immunoSEQ multiplex PCR; TCRdb's table is partial and in-frame only. The sample lists just over 2,000,000 clones; approximately 94% were seen once. CD45RO-negative, CCR7-selected cells formed the naive CD8 fraction, which excluded terminally differentiated effector memory CD45RA+ cells. Sequencing was performed on naive CD8+ T cells sorted from blood. Source of these receptors: a man younger than 30 in good health.

The chain has TRBV5-8 and TRBJ2-2, with D perhaps TRBD2 (6 bases). The CDR3 runs 16 residues. Between the trimmed V and J ends, which lost 1 base and 0 bases, there was a span of 10 bases. Germline CDR1 reads SGHTS; CDR2 reads YDEGEE. CDR3 sequence: CASSLYGDSNTGELFF. CDR3 nucleotides: TGTGCCAGCAGCTTGTACGGGGACTCGAACACCGGGGAGCTGTTTTTT. The whole variable domain, remainder taken from reference TRBV5-8 and TRBJ2-2, is EAGVTQSPTHLIKTRGQQATLRCSPISGHTSVYWYQQALGLGLQFLLWYDEGEERNRGNFPPRFSGRQFPNYSSELNVNALELEDSALYLCASSLYGDSNTGELFFGEGSRLTVL.

V is TRBV4-1 and J is TRBJ2-6; 9 nucleotides match TRBD1. This CDR3 has 17 residues. Trimming removed 1 base from V and 3 bases from J; junction bases left unmatched: 4. The germline V gene encodes CDR1 MGHRA and CDR2 YSYEKL. The CDR3, as DNA: TGCGCCAGCAGCCAAGTACAGGGGGCAGGTGGGGCCAACGTCCTGACTTTC. The encoded protein is CASSQVQGAGGANVLTF.

As to this clone: The same CDR3 also results from other DNA sequences found in this sample. This chain joins TRBV7-9 and TRBJ2-3; 11 nucleotides align to TRBD2. V shed 1 base, J shed 0 bases, and the junction held 0 bases outside the gene matches. The CDR3 spans 16 residues. CDR1 is SEHNR and CDR2 is FQNEAQ in the germline V gene (reference sequence). The CDR3 region is CASSLGTSGSTDTQYF. DNA of the CDR3: TGTGCCAGCAGCTTAGGGACTAGCGGGAGCACAGATACGCAGTATTTT.

For this clone: The same CDR3 can be traced to other DNA sequences in this sample. J is TRBJ2-7 and V is TRBV7-9; 8 bases align to TRBD1. CDR1 is SEHNR and CDR2 is FQNEAQ in the germline V gene (reference sequence). The V segment lost 3 bases and the J segment 6 bases; nucleotides outside the gene matches: 4. CDR3 length: 13 residues. The CDR3 coding sequence is TGTGCCAGCAGCTTGGGGACAGGTTCCGAGCAGTACTTC. As protein: CASSLGTGSEQYF.

The CDR3 spells CASSQTGPSNQPQHF. CDR3 nucleotide sequence: TGCGCCAGCAGCCAAACAGGACCTAGCAATCAGCCCCAGCATTTT. The V and J genes are TRBV4-1 and TRBJ1-5; a weak D match, TRBD1 (5 bases). The V gene lost 2 bases and the J gene lost 0 bases, with 8 bases spanning the gap. The CDR3 is 15 residues long. Germline loops: CDR1 MGHRA, CDR2 YSYEKL.

This sequence joins TRBV7-8 and TRBJ2-1; D remains unclear. Germline V CDR1 and CDR2: SGHVS, FQNEAQ. Trimming shortened V by 5 bases and J by 4 bases, and 9 bases separated the two germline ends. The CDR3 runs to 13 residues. In nucleotides, the CDR3 is TGTGCCAGCAGCCCTACCTCTTACAATGAGCAGTTCTTC. It specifies CASSPTSYNEQFF. The entire variable domain, with the rest obtained from reference TRBV7-8 and TRBJ2-1, is as follows: GAGVSQSPRYKVAKRGQDVALRCDPISGHVSLFWYQQALGQGPEFLTYFQNEAQLDKSGLPSDRFFAERPEGSVSTLKIQRTQQEDSAVYLCASSPTSYNEQFFGPGTRLTVL.

J is TRBJ2-1 and V is TRBV11-2; D gene unclear. The length of the CDR3 is 17 residues. With 1 base removed from V and 0 bases from J, the gap between germline ends came to 13 bases. Per the germline V gene, CDR1 is SGHAT and CDR2 is FQNNGV. CDR3 nucleotide sequence: TGTGCCAGCAGCTTAGGCGCAGTCTCAAGCTCCTACAATGAGCAGTTCTTC. Its protein is CASSLGAVSSSYNEQFF.

The genes are TRBV19 and TRBJ1-3; D may be TRBD1 (5 bases). V gave up 10 bases and J gave up 7 bases, with 14 bases separating them. The germline gives CDR1 LNHDA, CDR2 SQIVND (reference sequence). This CDR3 has 12 amino acids. The CDR3 loop is CATWDGGNTIYF. CDR3 sequence (DNA): TGTGCCACTTGGGACGGTGGTAACACCATATATTTT.

The chain joins TRBV4-3 to TRBJ2-2; D perhaps matches TRBD1 (5 bases). CDR1 is LGHNA, CDR2 YSLEER, per germline. Between the trimmed V and J ends, which lost 4 bases and 7 bases, there was a span of 10 bases. The CDR3 loop spans 13 amino acids. The CDR3 sequence: CASSPGHGGELFF. CDR3 in DNA: TGCGCCAGCAGCCCAGGGCATGGCGGGGAGCTGTTTTTT.

The chain has TRBV10-2 and TRBJ2-3; 13 bases are a match to TRBD2. V gave up 8 bases and J gave up 6 bases; unmatched junction bases: 5. CDR3 size: 14 residues. Germline lookup yields CDR1 WSHSY and CDR2 SAAADI. The CDR3 DNA sequence: TGCGCCAGCGCTGGACTAGCGGGGGATGATACGCAGTATTTT. Its translation: CASAGLAGDDTQYF.

The rearrangement uses TRBV6-1 and TRBJ2-7; 10 nucleotides agree with TRBD2. The J segment lost 4 bases and the V segment lost 0 bases, leaving 9 bases of the junction unmatched. This CDR3 comprises 17 residues. The germline V gene encodes CDR1 MNHNS and CDR2 SASEGT. The CDR3 DNA is TGTGCCAGCAGTGAAGCCGGGACTAGCGCGGTAAGATACGAGCAGTACTTC. Translating it yields CASSEAGTSAVRYEQYF.

This clone was seen only a few times. This chain links TRBV5-1 with TRBJ2-2, with 8 bases fitting TRBD1. With V trimmed by 0 bases and J by 7 bases, 5 bases remained unmatched. This CDR3 spans 15 amino acids. Germline values: CDR1 SGHRS, CDR2 YFSETQ. CDR3 sequence: CASSLGAGGVGELFF. The CDR3 DNA reads as TGCGCCAGCAGCTTGGGTGCAGGGGGCGTCGGGGAGCTGTTTTTT.

The V and J genes are TRBV7-2 and TRBJ1-6; TRBD1 aligns across 10 bases. CDR3 size: 17 residues. CDR1 and CDR2 (germline): SGHTA, FQGNSA. V lost 4 bases to trimming and J lost 7 bases; unmatched junction nucleotides: 10. For the CDR3, the DNA is TGTGCCAGCAGCTCGCGCCCGGGACAGGGGTCGAATTCACCCCTCCACTTT. Its protein product is CASSSRPGQGSNSPLHF.

This chain joins TRBV2 and TRBJ2-7, with D unclear. Trimming cost V 3 bases and J 2 bases, with 14 bases left between them. This CDR3 contains 15 residues. Germline loops: CDR1 SNHLY, CDR2 FYNNEI. CDR3 nucleotides: TGTGCCAGCAGTGATATTGGCTCCCGAACCTACGAGCAGTACTTC. This sequence encodes CASSDIGSRTYEQYF. Supplemented by reference TRBV2 and TRBJ2-7, the full variable domain reads EPEVTQTPSHQVTQMGQEVILRCVPISNHLYFYWYRQILGQKVEFLVSFYNNEISEKSEIFDDQFSVERPDGSNFTLKIRSTKLEDSAMYFCASSDIGSRTYEQYFGPGTRLTVT.

V is TRBV7-9 and J is TRBJ1-3; D is perhaps TRBD1 (6 bases). V lost 2 bases, J lost 2 bases, and 16 bases lay in between. Looked up from germline, CDR1 is SEHNR and CDR2 is FQNEAQ (reference sequence). The CDR3 loop spans 17 amino acids. The DNA of the CDR3 is TGTGCCAGCAGCTTAATGGGGGCTATAGGAGCTGGAAACACCATATATTTT. It encodes CASSLMGAIGAGNTIYF.

The chain recombines TRBV27 with TRBJ2-5; D perhaps matches TRBD1 (6 bases). Between the trimmed V and J ends, which lost 4 bases and 7 bases, there was a span of 16 bases. In germline, CDR1 is MNHEY, CDR2 SMNVEV (reference sequence). This CDR3 comprises 14 residues. CDR3 DNA: TGTGCCAGCAGTTATCACGACAGGTCCGGGACCCAGTACTTC. It is translated as CASSYHDRSGTQYF.

V and J are TRBV28 and TRBJ1-1; D not resolved. In germline, CDR1 is MDHEN, CDR2 SYDVKM. V lost 2 bases and J 8 bases, leaving 9 bases between the germline ends. This CDR3 is 12 amino acids long. The CDR3 region has the DNA TGTGCCAGCAGTTTAACGCTGTCGGAAGCTTTCTTT. This gives the protein CASSLTLSEAFF.

The chain is built from TRBV29-1 and TRBJ2-1; 9 nucleotides match TRBD1. Germline lookup yields CDR1 SQVTM and CDR2 ANQGSEA. Germline trimming cut 3 bases from V and 6 bases from J; bases unmatched to any gene: 6. This CDR3 contains 14 residues. The CDR3 bases are TGCAGCGTTGACACTTCGACAGGGGGCAATGAGCAGTTCTTC. Protein product: CSVDTSTGGNEQFF.

The gene calls are TRBV27 and TRBJ2-7; 9 positions match TRBD1. CDR3 size: 14 residues. V lost 6 bases, J lost 5 bases, and 8 bases stayed unmatched. Germline assignment: CDR1 MNHEY and CDR2 SMNVEV (reference sequence). DNA of the CDR3: TGTGCCAGCAGCCAGGGACAGGGTATCGACGAGCAGTACTTC. This codes for CASSQGQGIDEQYF.

This clone has just one count. The CDR3 protein is CASSQGGYSGNTIYF. Here the CDR3 DNA reads TGTGCCAGCAGCCAAGGGGGGTACTCTGGAAACACCATATATTTT. V gene TRBV9 combines with J gene TRBJ1-3; possible D gene TRBD1, 6 bases. V was pared by 4 bases and J by 0 bases, with 11 bases between. Per germline, CDR1 SGDLS and CDR2 YYNGEE. The CDR3 extends over 15 amino acids.

The gene calls are TRBV11-1 and TRBJ2-2; the match to TRBD2 covers 7 bases. V shed 9 bases, J shed 1 base, and the junction held 2 bases outside the gene matches. The germline V gene encodes CDR1 SGHAT and CDR2 FQDESV (reference sequence). This CDR3 is built from 13 residues. As DNA, the CDR3 is TGTGCCAGTGAGCGGGGGAACACCGGGGAGCTGTTTTTT. Translated: CASERGNTGELFF.

The chain recombines TRBV4-1 with TRBJ1-1, with D perhaps TRBD1 (5 bases). V gave up 8 bases and J gave up 2 bases, with 18 bases separating them. Per germline, CDR1 MGHRA and CDR2 YSYEKL. The CDR3 loop spans 15 amino acids. The DNA of the CDR3 is TGCGCCAGCGGCCCCCCTGACAGCAGAAACACTGAAGCTTTCTTT. This encodes CASGPPDSRNTEAFF.

The chain has TRBV7-2 and TRBJ1-6; 7 positions match TRBD1. CDR3 length: 15 residues. CDR1 and CDR2 (germline): SGHTA, FQGNSA. V shed 1 base, J shed 10 bases, and the junction held 7 bases outside the gene matches. The CDR3, as DNA: TGTGCCAGCAGCTTAGGGGACAGCACGGGGTCACCCCTCCACTTT. Translation: CASSLGDSTGSPLHF. Complete variable domain (other parts from reference TRBV7-2 and TRBJ1-6): GAGVSQSPSNKVTEKGKDVELRCDPISGHTALYWYRQSLGQGLEFLIYFQGNSAPDKSGLPSDRFSAERTGGSVSTLTIQRTQQEDSAVYLCASSLGDSTGSPLHFGNGTRLTVT.

CDR3: CASTHGGAGEQYF. As DNA, the CDR3 is TGTGCCAGCACCCACGGGGGGGCAGGCGAGCAGTACTTC. V and J are TRBV6-6 and TRBJ2-5, with TRBD2 matching 8 bases. The J call may be wrong; the DNA end is better matched by TRBJ2-7. Germline-derived CDR1 and CDR2 are MNHNY and SVGAGI (reference sequence). This CDR3 region has 13 residues.

The V gene is TRBV5-1, the J gene TRBJ2-7, with D perhaps matching TRBD2 (5 bases). Germline V gene data show CDR1 as SGHRS and CDR2 as YFSETQ. Trimming shortened V by 3 bases and J by 5 bases, and 9 bases separated the two germline ends. The CDR3 is 12 amino acids. CDR3 sequence: CASSSGIHEQYF. CDR3 DNA: TGCGCCAGCAGCTCCGGGATCCACGAGCAGTACTTC. Based on the CDR3 plus reference TRBV5-1 and TRBJ2-7, the full variable domain is KAGVTQTPRYLIKTRGQQVTLSCSPISGHRSVSWYQQTPGQGLQFLFEYFSETQRNKGNFPGRFSGRQFSNSRSEMNVSTLELGDSALYLCASSSGIHEQYFGPGTRLTVT.